One and the same sample provided the 19 T cell receptor beta chains below, sequenced in a study of early T cells in non-severe SARS-CoV-2 infection. From the 5' RACE reads, TCRdb called clonotypes with MiXCR, one entry per CDR3 protein. The sample lists around 60,000 distinct CDR3 sequences; around 10% were seen once. The material was whole blood, obtained at baseline. The receptors here all came from an adult who was a healthcare worker with PCR-confirmed SARS-CoV-2 infection or an uninfected control (not recorded which).

This clonotype was seen repeatedly, ten times or more. The chain links TRBV12-5 to TRBJ2-7; maybe TRBD2 (5 bases). The CDR3 spans 14 residues. The germline V gene has CDR1 LGHNT and CDR2 FRNRAP. The V end lost 1 base, the J end lost 2 bases, and 9 bases lay between the germline ends. In nucleotides, the CDR3 is TGTGCTAGTGGTTTGGGAGGGAGACCCTACGAGCAGTACTTC. It yields the protein CASGLGGRPYEQYF.

This clonotype has just a few counts. The V call is TRBV7-9, the J call TRBJ1-3; D may be TRBD1 (5 bases). Trimming took off 2 bases at V and 0 bases at J, with 14 bases between the two ends. CDR3 length: 17 residues. Germline-derived CDR1 and CDR2 are SEHNR and FQNEAQ (reference sequence). The CDR3 region is CASSLSVDGTSGNTIYF. In DNA, the CDR3 is TGTGCCAGCAGCTTATCAGTAGACGGGACCTCTGGAAACACCATATATTTT.

Only a few counts were recorded for this clonotype. V usage is TRBV6-5 and J usage is TRBJ2-5, with 13 bases identical to TRBD2. CDR3 length equals 15 residues. V shed 7 bases, J shed 2 bases, and the junction held 4 bases outside the gene matches. Germline values: CDR1 MNHEY, CDR2 SVGAGI. Here the CDR3 reads CASKRGLAGQETQYF. As DNA, the CDR3 is TGTGCCAGCAAACGGGGACTAGCGGGACAAGAGACCCAGTACTTC.

The chain uses TRBV6-1 and TRBJ2-3, with D hard to call. Germline-derived CDR1 and CDR2 are MNHNS and SASEGT. This CDR3 is 11 amino acids long. V gave up 7 bases and J gave up 6 bases, with 8 bases separating them. The CDR3 nucleotides read TGTGCCAGCACTTGGGCGGATACGCAGTATTTT. Translating it yields CASTWADTQYF.

The chain uses TRBV7-9 and TRBJ2-7; D call uncertain. The CDR3 length is 12 residues. The V end lost 8 bases, the J end lost 2 bases, and 10 bases lay between the germline ends. Per the germline V gene, CDR1 is SEHNR and CDR2 is FQNEAQ (reference sequence). CDR3 DNA: TGTGCCAGCCCCCCTTCCCCCTACGAGCAGTACTTC. The encoded protein is CASPPSPYEQYF. Complete variable domain (other parts from reference TRBV7-9 and TRBJ2-7): DTGVSQNPRHKITKRGQNVTFRCDPISEHNRLYWYRQTLGQGPEFLTYFQNEAQLEKSRLLSDRFSAERPKGSFSTLEIQRTEQGDSAMYLCASPPSPYEQYFGPGTRLTVT.

This clonotype was observed at least ten times. The chain combines TRBV6-1 with TRBJ1-1, with D hard to call. The CDR3 loop spans 16 amino acids. Trimming pared 4 bases from V and 0 bases from J, leaving 15 bases between. Germline V gene sequence: CDR1 MNHNS, CDR2 SASEGT. CDR3 loop: CASSGAGGVMNTEAFF. The CDR3 DNA is TGTGCCAGCAGTGGCGCTGGCGGAGTCATGAACACTGAAGCTTTCTTT.

The V call is TRBV6-5, the J call TRBJ2-2; D is unresolved. This CDR3 contains 14 residues. From germline, CDR1 is MNHEY and CDR2 SVGAGI. Trimming cost V 2 bases and J 6 bases, with 10 bases left between them. CDR3 in amino acids: CASSYPSSPGELFF. The CDR3 DNA is TGTGCCAGCAGTTACCCCTCCAGCCCCGGGGAGCTGTTTTTT.

This clonotype appeared many times. The CDR3, as DNA: TGTGCCAGCAGTGAGTTTCAGCGGGGAGGTGAGCAGTTCTTC. It encodes CASSEFQRGGEQFF. This sequence joins TRBV6-1 and TRBJ2-1; 7 bases fit TRBD2. The length of the CDR3 is 14 residues. Germline V gene sequence: CDR1 MNHNS, CDR2 SASEGT. V was clipped by 3 bases and J by 9 bases; unmatched bases: 8.

This clonotype was seen only a few times. The chain combines TRBV6-6 with TRBJ2-3; 9 nucleotides agree with TRBD2. Germline loops: CDR1 MNHNY, CDR2 SVGAGI (reference sequence). The length of the CDR3 is 16 residues. Losses at the gene ends were 0 bases for V and 0 bases for J; bases not matched to a gene: 1. CDR3 loop: CASSYSLAGSTDTQYF. CDR3 in DNA: TGTGCCAGCAGTTACTCCCTAGCGGGGAGCACAGATACGCAGTATTTT.

This clonotype appeared a few times. The V call is TRBV20-1, the J call TRBJ2-7; D remains unclear. Trimming left V 7 bases short and J 6 bases short, with 4 bases between. Per the germline V gene, CDR1 is DFQATT and CDR2 is SNEGSKA (reference sequence). This CDR3 comprises 8 residues. The CDR3 region has the DNA TGCAGTGGACCCGAGCAGTACTTC. It translates to CSGPEQYF.

V and J are TRBV5-4 and TRBJ1-2, with 10 bases fitting TRBD1. The V gene's germline CDR1 is SGHNT and CDR2 YYREEE (reference sequence). CDR3 length equals 14 residues. V shed 4 bases and J 6 bases; nucleotides not matched to a gene: 6. CDR3 DNA sequence: TGTGCCAGCAGCCTTGTCGGGACAGGGGATGGCTACACCTTC. Its protein product is CASSLVGTGDGYTF.

V and J are TRBV3-1 and TRBJ1-2; TRBD1 is a possible D gene (6 bases). The CDR3 has 15 amino acids. The ends were cut back, 4 bases at V and 6 bases at J, with 18 bases in the middle. Germline-derived CDR1 and CDR2 are LGHDT and YNNKEL (reference sequence). CDR3 in DNA: TGTGCCAGCAGCCCTAGCAGGGGCGTAAGGAATGGCTACACCTTC. Translated: CASSPSRGVRNGYTF.

J is TRBJ2-7 and V is TRBV2; no firm D call. V was clipped by 5 bases and J by 1 base, with 18 bases between them. Germline values: CDR1 SNHLY, CDR2 FYNNEI. The CDR3 is 16 residues long. The CDR3 is CASSSAGHRGSYEQYF. CDR3 DNA: TGTGCCAGCAGTTCCGCCGGCCACCGTGGGTCCTACGAGCAGTACTTC.

The chain carries TRBV28 and TRBJ2-3; 7 bases map to TRBD1. The CDR3 length is 16 residues. Germline V gene data show CDR1 as MDHEN and CDR2 as SYDVKM. V shed 2 bases and J 4 bases; nucleotides not matched to a gene: 9. The DNA of the CDR3 is TGTGCCAGCAGTTTAGGTTTGCCAGGGGGTTCAGATACGCAGTATTTT. Encoded protein: CASSLGLPGGSDTQYF.

This clonotype was detected only a few times. The J gene is TRBJ2-3, the V gene TRBV15; 8 bases match TRBD1. There are 15 residues in the CDR3. Trimming at V came to 4 bases and at J to 1 base, leaving 4 bases not matched to a gene. Germline CDR1 LNHNV, CDR2 YYDKDF (reference sequence). CDR3 amino acids: CATSIDRGGTDTQYF. As DNA, the CDR3 is TGTGCCACCAGCATTGACAGGGGTGGCACAGATACGCAGTATTTT. The full variable domain, completed using reference TRBV15 and TRBJ2-3, is DAMVIQNPRYQVTQFGKPVTLSCSQTLNHNVMYWYQQKSSQAPKLLFHYYDKDFNNEADTPDNFQSRRPNTSFCFLDIRSPGLGDTAMYLCATSIDRGGTDTQYFGPGTRLTVL.

The V call is TRBV30, the J call TRBJ2-5; no firm D call. CDR3 size: 12 residues. CDR1 and CDR2 (germline): GTSNPN, SVGIG (reference sequence). Written as DNA, the CDR3 is TGTGCTGCAAACCCCCGCGGAGAGACCCAGTACTTC. Protein: CAANPRGETQYF.

This clonotype was counted a few times. The chain recombines TRBV11-2 with TRBJ2-7; perhaps TRBD2 as D (6 bases). CDR1 and CDR2 (germline): SGHAT, FQNNGV. Trimming shortened V by 2 bases and J by 3 bases, and 14 bases separated the two germline ends. This CDR3 region has 15 residues. In nucleotides, the CDR3 is TGTGCCAGCAGCTTAAGTGCCACGGGAGTCTACGAGCAGTACTTC. Its translation: CASSLSATGVYEQYF.

The chain couples TRBV5-1 to TRBJ2-5; unclear D gene. V was clipped by 0 bases and J by 2 bases, with 8 bases between them. Germline CDR1 reads SGHRS; CDR2 reads YFSETQ. This CDR3 spans 14 amino acids. CDR3 amino acids: CASSLGGQQETQYF. Written as DNA, the CDR3 is TGCGCCAGCAGCTTGGGAGGTCAGCAAGAGACCCAGTACTTC.

This chain links TRBV27 with TRBJ2-5; D may match TRBD1 or TRBD2 (5 bases each). V gave up 3 bases and J gave up 1 base, with 12 bases separating them. The V gene's germline CDR1 is MNHEY and CDR2 SMNVEV (reference sequence). The length of the CDR3 is 15 residues. The chain's CDR3 is CASSLSGRVQETQYF. The CDR3 DNA follows: TGTGCCAGCAGTTTGTCGGGGCGGGTCCAAGAGACCCAGTACTTC.